Listed below are T cell receptor beta chains from one sample, sequenced in a study of shared clonotypes between healthy human individuals. Assay used: immunoSEQ multiplex PCR; TCRdb lists only in-frame clones, some missing. The sample has 2 million or so clones, 85% to 95% seen once. The sequencing sample was made of naive CD8+ T cells sorted from blood. These receptor sequences come from a man in his late teens or twenties in good health. The CDR3 runs from the conserved cysteine through the conserved F or W. A D gene is named only where the DNA matches it firmly.

cdr3_aa	d_call	v_call	j_call
CASSQERAGNYGYTF	NA	TRBV4-3	TRBJ1-2
CASRDTAGSFYSPLHF	NA	TRBV5-1	TRBJ1-6
CASSMGLDYSNQPQHF	NA	TRBV19	TRBJ1-5
CASSVDGQGDEKLFF	NA	TRBV9	TRBJ1-4
CAWSERQGVLYEQYF	TRBD1	TRBV30	TRBJ2-7
CASSALEWEGTEAFF	NA	TRBV2	TRBJ1-1
CASSQEVDGESDTQYF	NA	TRBV4-3	TRBJ2-3
CASSLSGGDREQYF	NA	TRBV27	TRBJ2-7
CASSPGGEAADTQYF	TRBD2	TRBV6-5	TRBJ2-3
CASSRGQGSSYEQYF	TRBD1	TRBV19	TRBJ2-7
CASSLAPYEQYF	NA	TRBV7-9	TRBJ2-7
CASSEDRGANYGYTF	TRBD1	TRBV9	TRBJ1-2
CASSYGAGPNTEAFF	NA	TRBV6-5	TRBJ1-1
CASSARTGTTDTQYF	TRBD1	TRBV6-1	TRBJ2-3
CASSSTPGEIKHNEQFF	NA	TRBV7-9	TRBJ2-1
CASSLGQAAYEQYF	TRBD1	TRBV19	TRBJ2-7
CASSEIAGGQETQYF	TRBD2	TRBV9	TRBJ2-5
CASSLVDRIYEQYF	NA	TRBV11-2	TRBJ2-7
CASSPTLPTDKETQYF	NA	TRBV7-9	TRBJ2-5
CASSQVAGTLYEQYF	NA	TRBV4-1	TRBJ2-7
CASSPRVPPYEQYF	NA	TRBV28	TRBJ2-7
CASTWGQGVLGYTF	TRBD1	TRBV28	TRBJ1-2
CATSKDRVNCTEAFF	TRBD1	TRBV19	TRBJ1-1
CATSRAPEGNSPLHF	NA	TRBV15	TRBJ1-6
CASSQLVNTEAFF	NA	TRBV4-1	TRBJ1-1
CASSPGQGDGYTF	TRBD1	TRBV10-2	TRBJ1-2
CASSIAVQDTQYF	NA	TRBV19	TRBJ2-3
CASKSLSVRTADEKLFF	NA	TRBV19	TRBJ1-4
CASSPLAGVVDTQYF	TRBD2	TRBV7-2	TRBJ2-3
CASGDRVSGELFF	TRBD1	TRBV6-5	TRBJ2-2
CASSLGTTYEQYF	TRBD2	TRBV27	TRBJ2-7
CASSQDYPQGSYEQYF	NA	TRBV4-1	TRBJ2-7
CASSHFRSRAPQHF	NA	TRBV9	TRBJ1-5
CASNPIAGTGVDEQFF	TRBD1	TRBV28	TRBJ2-1
CASSLVGGELFF	NA	TRBV4-3	TRBJ2-2
CASSIGGVNYEQYF	NA	TRBV18	TRBJ2-7
CASSHWGHSTDTQYF	NA	TRBV5-5	TRBJ2-3
CASSSRGRLADTQYF	NA	TRBV25-1	TRBJ2-3
CASSPGGADGYTF	NA	TRBV27	TRBJ1-2
CASSYWEGMTDTQYF	NA	TRBV6-6	TRBJ2-3
CASSWGQLPGELFF	TRBD1	TRBV7-9	TRBJ2-2
CASSLVSAPNTEAFF	NA	TRBV13	TRBJ1-1
CASSSWGDRGSGEQYF	TRBD1	TRBV13	TRBJ2-7
CASSQEGPGGGDWETQYF	NA	TRBV4-1	TRBJ2-5
CASSLEIGEQFF	NA	TRBV7-9	TRBJ2-1
CASSETTGGSYEQYF	TRBD1	TRBV6-1	TRBJ2-7
CASSYQGSYEQYF	NA	TRBV27	TRBJ2-7
CASSRTPGPSSYEQYF	NA	TRBV18	TRBJ2-7
CASSSGQSFSYEQYF	NA	TRBV27	TRBJ2-7
CASSRGGELFF	NA	TRBV7-3	TRBJ2-2
CASSQGPLDRVSYNSPLHF	TRBD1	TRBV4-2	TRBJ1-6
CASSITSGRRRHEQFF	TRBD2	TRBV7-9	TRBJ2-1
CASSMTEAAGLTWDGEQFF	TRBD2	TRBV7-2	TRBJ2-1
CASSQAYREYNEQFF	NA	TRBV4-3	TRBJ2-1
CASSYSGGGTGELFF	TRBD2	TRBV13	TRBJ2-2
CASSYRGGSYEQYF	TRBD2	TRBV19	TRBJ2-7